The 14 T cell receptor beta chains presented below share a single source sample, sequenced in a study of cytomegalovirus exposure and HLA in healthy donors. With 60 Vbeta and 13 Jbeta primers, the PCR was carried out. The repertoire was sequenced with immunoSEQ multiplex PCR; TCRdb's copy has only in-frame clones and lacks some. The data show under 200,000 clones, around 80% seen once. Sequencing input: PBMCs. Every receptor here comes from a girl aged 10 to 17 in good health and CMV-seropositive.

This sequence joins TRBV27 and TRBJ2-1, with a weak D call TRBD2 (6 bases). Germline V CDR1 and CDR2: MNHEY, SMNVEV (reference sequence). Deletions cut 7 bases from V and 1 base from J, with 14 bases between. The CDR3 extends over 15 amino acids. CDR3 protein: CASNEVGGSYNEQFF. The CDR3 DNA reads TGTGCCAGCAACGAAGTGGGGGGTTCCTACAATGAGCAGTTCTTC.

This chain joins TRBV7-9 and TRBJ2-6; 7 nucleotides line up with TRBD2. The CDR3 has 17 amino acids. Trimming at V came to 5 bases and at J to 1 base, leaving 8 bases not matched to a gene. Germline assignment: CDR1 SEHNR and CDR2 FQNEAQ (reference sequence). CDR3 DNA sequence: TGTGCCAGCAGCAACGGGGGGAGGGGTTCTGGGGCCAACGTCCTGACTTTC. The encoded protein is CASSNGGRGSGANVLTF.

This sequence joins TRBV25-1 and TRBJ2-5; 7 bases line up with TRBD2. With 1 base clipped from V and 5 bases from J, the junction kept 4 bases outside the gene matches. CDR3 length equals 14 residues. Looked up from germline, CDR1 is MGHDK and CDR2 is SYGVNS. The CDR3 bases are TGTGCCAGCAGTGAATGGGGAGGGGAGGAGACCCAGTACTTC. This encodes CASSEWGGEETQYF.

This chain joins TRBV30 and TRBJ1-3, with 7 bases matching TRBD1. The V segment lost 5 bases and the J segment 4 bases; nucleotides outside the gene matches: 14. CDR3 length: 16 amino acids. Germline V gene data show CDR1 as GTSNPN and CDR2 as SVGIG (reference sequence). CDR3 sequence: CAWAPTGSYSGNTIYF. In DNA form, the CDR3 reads TGTGCCTGGGCACCGACAGGGAGTTACTCCGGAAACACCATATATTTT.

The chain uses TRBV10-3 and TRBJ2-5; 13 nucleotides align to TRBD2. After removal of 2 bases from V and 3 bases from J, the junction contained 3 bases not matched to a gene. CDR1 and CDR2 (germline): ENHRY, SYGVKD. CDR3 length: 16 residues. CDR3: CAISETSGGAEETQYF. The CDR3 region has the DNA TGTGCCATCAGTGAGACTAGCGGGGGGGCGGAAGAGACCCAGTACTTC.

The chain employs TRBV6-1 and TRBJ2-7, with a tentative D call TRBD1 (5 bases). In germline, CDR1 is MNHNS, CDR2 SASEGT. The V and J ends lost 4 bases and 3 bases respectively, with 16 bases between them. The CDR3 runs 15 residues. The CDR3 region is CASSGDLGPLYEQYF. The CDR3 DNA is TGTGCCAGCAGTGGCGATCTGGGGCCCCTCTACGAGCAGTACTTC.

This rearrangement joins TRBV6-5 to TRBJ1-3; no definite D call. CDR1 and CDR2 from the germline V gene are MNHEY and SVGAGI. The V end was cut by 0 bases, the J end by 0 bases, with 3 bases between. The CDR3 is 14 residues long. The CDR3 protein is CASSYSNSGNTIYF. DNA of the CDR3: TGTGCCAGCAGTTACTCCAACTCTGGAAACACCATATATTTT.

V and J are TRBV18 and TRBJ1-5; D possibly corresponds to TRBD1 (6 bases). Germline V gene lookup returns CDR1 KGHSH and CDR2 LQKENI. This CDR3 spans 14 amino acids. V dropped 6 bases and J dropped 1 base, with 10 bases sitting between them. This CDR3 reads CASSQQGSNQPQHF. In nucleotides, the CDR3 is TGTGCCAGCTCCCAACAGGGAAGCAATCAGCCCCAGCATTTT.

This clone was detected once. The CDR3 DNA follows: TGCAGCGTTTTTTCCCACGGGGAAAATAGCAATCAGCCCCAGCATTTT. Translating gives CSVFSHGENSNQPQHF. The chain carries TRBV29-1 and TRBJ1-5, with no clear D. Trimming took off 5 bases at V and 0 bases at J, with 17 bases between the two ends. This CDR3 has 16 amino acids. CDR1 is SQVTM and CDR2 is ANQGSEA in the germline V gene.

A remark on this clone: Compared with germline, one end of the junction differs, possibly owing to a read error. The CDR3 protein is CASSLAGGAYEQYF. The CDR3 coding sequence is TGTGCCAGCAGTTTAGCGGGAGGAGCCTACGAGCAGTACTTC. This chain connects TRBV7-2 to TRBJ2-7; 10 bases agree with TRBD2. The CDR3 runs to 14 residues. Germline lookup yields CDR1 SGHTA and CDR2 FQGNSA.

The CDR3, as DNA: TGCAGCGTTGAACGGGACTCGGACTCCTACGAGCAGTACTTC. Protein product: CSVERDSDSYEQYF. The chain recombines TRBV29-1 with TRBJ2-7; possibly TRBD2 for D (6 bases). The germline CDR1 and CDR2 sequences are SQVTM and ANQGSEA. This CDR3 has 14 amino acids. The V and J ends lost 2 bases and 0 bases respectively, with 11 bases between them.

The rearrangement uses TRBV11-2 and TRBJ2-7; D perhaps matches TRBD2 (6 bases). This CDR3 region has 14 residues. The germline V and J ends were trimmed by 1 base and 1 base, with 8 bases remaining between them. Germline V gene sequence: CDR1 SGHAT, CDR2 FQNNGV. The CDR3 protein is CASSLAGLSYEQYF. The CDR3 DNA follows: TGTGCCAGCAGCTTAGCAGGACTATCCTACGAGCAGTACTTC.

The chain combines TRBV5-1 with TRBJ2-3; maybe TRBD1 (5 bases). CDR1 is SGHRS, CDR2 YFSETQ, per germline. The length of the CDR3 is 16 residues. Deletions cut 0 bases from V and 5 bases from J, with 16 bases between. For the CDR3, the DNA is TGCGCCAGCAGCTTGGGGCCGGACACGGCGCGAGATACGCAGTATTTT. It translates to CASSLGPDTARDTQYF. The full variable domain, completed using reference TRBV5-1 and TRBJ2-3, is KAGVTQTPRYLIKTRGQQVTLSCSPISGHRSVSWYQQTPGQGLQFLFEYFSETQRNKGNFPGRFSGRQFSNSRSEMNVSTLELGDSALYLCASSLGPDTARDTQYFGPGTRLTVL.

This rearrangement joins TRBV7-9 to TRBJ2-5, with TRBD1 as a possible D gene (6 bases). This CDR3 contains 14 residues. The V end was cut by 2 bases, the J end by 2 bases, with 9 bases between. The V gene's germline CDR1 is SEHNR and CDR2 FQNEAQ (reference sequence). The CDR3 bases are TGTGCCAGCAGCTTACTGGACAGTCAAGAGACCCAGTACTTC. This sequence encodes CASSLLDSQETQYF.